The 30 T cell receptor beta chains below all came from one sample that was sequenced in a study of spatial heterogeneity in lung cancer. TCRdb processed the 5' RACE reads anew with MiXCR; each CDR3 protein has one entry. The data contain 90,000 to 95,000 distinct CDR3 sequences, 9.5% to 15% of them seen just once; the ten biggest clones take up 35% to 45%. Regarding time point: sample taken at primary tumor resection. TCRs were sequenced from unsorted whole RNA of tumor, nontumor lung or PBMC. This sample comprised PBMCs, obtained at surgery. All receptors derive from a male donor with early-stage non-small cell lung cancer.

DNA of the CDR3: TGTGCCAGCAGCATTGGAGGGGTAGGGACAGATACGCAGTATTTT. This sequence encodes CASSIGGVGTDTQYF. The genes are TRBV7-2 and TRBJ2-3; possibly TRBD2 for D (6 bases). The CDR3 covers 15 residues. CDR1 and CDR2 from the germline V gene are SGHTA and FQGNSA. The V end was cut by 5 bases, the J end by 3 bases, with 15 bases between.

This clonotype has a handful of counts. The chain employs TRBV19 and TRBJ2-7; D unresolved. Trimming left V 3 bases short and J 1 base short, with 10 bases between. The CDR3 is 14 amino acids. The germline V gene has CDR1 LNHDA and CDR2 SQIVND (reference sequence). CDR3 sequence reads: CASSISGRSYEQYF. The CDR3 region has the DNA TGTGCCAGTAGTATCAGTGGCCGATCCTACGAGCAGTACTTC.

The rearrangement joins TRBV6-2 or TRBV6-3 to TRBJ2-6; D might be TRBD1 or TRBD2, each matching 5 bases. CDR1 MNHEY and CDR2 SVGEGT come from the germline V gene. Between the trimmed V and J ends, which lost 2 bases and 6 bases, there was a span of 11 bases. The CDR3 consists of 15 residues. In nucleotides, the CDR3 is TGTGCCAGCAGTTACCTAGGGGACGAGGCCAACGTCCTGACTTTC. It translates to CASSYLGDEANVLTF.

This clonotype was found a few times. The chain couples TRBV4-1 to TRBJ2-3; 9 positions match TRBD2. Germline V gene data show CDR1 as MGHRA and CDR2 as YSYEKL. Trimming removed 4 bases from V and 5 bases from J; junction bases left unmatched: 10. This CDR3 region has 16 residues. The CDR3 DNA follows: TGCGCCAGCAGCCCCACTGGGGCGGGAGGGGAAGATACGCAGTATTTT. Protein sequence: CASSPTGAGGEDTQYF.

This clonotype was counted many times. The J gene is TRBJ1-2, the V gene TRBV4-2, with D possibly matching TRBD1 (5 bases). Germline V CDR1 and CDR2: LGHNA, YNFKEQ. The length of the CDR3 is 14 residues. The ends were cut back, 4 bases at V and 0 bases at J, with 9 bases in the middle. The CDR3 reads CASSPRAANYGYTF. The CDR3 DNA is TGTGCCAGCAGCCCCAGGGCCGCTAACTATGGCTACACCTTC.

The chain carries TRBV19 and TRBJ2-7; 9 bases align to TRBD2. V lost 4 bases to trimming and J lost 0 bases; unmatched junction nucleotides: 7. The CDR3 consists of 16 residues. Per germline, CDR1 LNHDA and CDR2 SQIVND (reference sequence). CDR3 loop: CASSRETSGASYEQYF. The DNA for the CDR3 is TGTGCCAGTAGTAGGGAGACTAGCGGAGCCTCCTACGAGCAGTACTTC.

J is TRBJ2-1 and V is TRBV27; 11 bases map to TRBD2. Germline V gives CDR1 MNHEY, CDR2 SMNVEV (reference sequence). V lost 6 bases and J lost 15; bases outside the gene matches: 13. This CDR3 is 14 amino acids long. The CDR3 DNA is TGTGCCAGCAGGCTTCTCTTAGCGGGAGGGCCGTTGTTCTTC. Residues: CASRLLLAGGPLFF.

The rearrangement joins TRBV4-1 to TRBJ1-6; no definite D call. This CDR3 is 13 amino acids long. V dropped 0 bases and J dropped 9 bases, with 6 bases sitting between them. Per the germline V gene, CDR1 is MGHRA and CDR2 is YSYEKL. The CDR3 sequence: CASSQDRRSPLHF. The CDR3 DNA reads TGCGCCAGCAGCCAAGATCGGCGTTCACCCCTCCACTTT.

The gene calls are TRBV12-3 or TRBV12-4 and TRBJ2-7; no reliable D call. The CDR3 covers 13 residues. V was trimmed by 6 bases and J by 4 bases, leaving 13 bases between them. Written as DNA, the CDR3 is TGTGCCAGCAGCAAAACCCCCCTATACGAGCAGTACTTC. The encoded protein is CASSKTPLYEQYF.

This clonotype appeared many times. The chain combines TRBV27 with TRBJ1-1, with D hard to call. The V end lost 5 bases, the J end lost 8 bases, and 18 bases lay between the germline ends. The CDR3 covers 14 residues. Germline V CDR1 and CDR2: MNHEY, SMNVEV (reference sequence). The CDR3 coding sequence is TGTGCCAGCAGTCCGGCCGGCCAACGCATAGAAGCTTTCTTT. It specifies CASSPAGQRIEAFF.

This clonotype was found a few times. This chain joins TRBV20-1 and TRBJ2-7; 14 nucleotides align to TRBD2. CDR3 length equals 14 residues. Germline CDR1 reads DFQATT; CDR2 reads SNEGSKA (reference sequence). V shed 8 bases, J shed 6 bases, and the junction held 9 bases outside the gene matches. The CDR3 sequence is CSTLSGLAGVEQYF. The CDR3 nucleotides read TGCAGTACCTTATCGGGACTAGCGGGAGTCGAGCAGTACTTC.

The chain employs TRBV5-1 and TRBJ2-7, with 8 bases aligning to TRBD1. Germline lookup yields CDR1 SGHRS and CDR2 YFSETQ. J was trimmed by 5 bases and V by 4 bases; bases with no gene match: 8. This CDR3 is built from 14 residues. The CDR3 bases are TGCGCCAGCAGCCCGGGGGACAGGAGCAACGAGCAGTACTTC. This encodes CASSPGDRSNEQYF.

The chain carries TRBV20-1 and TRBJ2-3; D gene uncertain. CDR1 is DFQATT and CDR2 is SNEGSKA in the germline V gene (reference sequence). The CDR3 covers 14 residues. With 0 bases removed from V and 4 bases from J, the gap between germline ends came to 11 bases. The CDR3 sequence: CSAREGNWADTQYF. Here the CDR3 DNA reads TGCAGTGCTAGAGAGGGGAATTGGGCAGATACGCAGTATTTT.

This clonotype came up once. The gene calls are TRBV7-2 and TRBJ1-1; 8 bases are a match to TRBD1. V lost 5 bases and J lost 0; bases outside the gene matches: 5. Germline V CDR1 and CDR2: SGHTA, FQGNSA. CDR3 length: 15 amino acids. CDR3 amino acids: CASSLWTGLNTEAFF. In nucleotides, the CDR3 is TGTGCCAGCAGCCTATGGACAGGGCTGAACACTGAAGCTTTCTTT.

The J gene is TRBJ2-1, the V gene TRBV29-1; D is perhaps TRBD2 (6 bases). This CDR3 is built from 14 residues. Germline assignment: CDR1 SQVTM and CDR2 ANQGSEA. Trimming shortened V by 4 bases and J by 1 base, and 11 bases separated the two germline ends. In DNA, the CDR3 is TGCAGCGTTGTTCCTAGCGTGTCCTACAATGAGCAGTTCTTC. This encodes CSVVPSVSYNEQFF.

This chain connects TRBV18 to TRBJ2-3; 7 positions match TRBD1. The CDR3 has 16 amino acids. Losses at the gene ends were 2 bases for V and 0 bases for J; bases not matched to a gene: 5. CDR1 is KGHSH and CDR2 is LQKENI in the germline V gene. The DNA for the CDR3 is TGTGCCAGCTCACCATACGGGACAGAGAGCACAGATACGCAGTATTTT. It translates to CASSPYGTESTDTQYF. The complete variable domain, with remaining parts taken from reference TRBV18 and TRBJ2-3, reads NAGVMQNPRHLVRRRGQEARLRCSPMKGHSHVYWYRQLPEEGLKFMVYLQKENIIDESGMPKERFSAEFPKEGPSILRIQQVVRGDSAAYFCASSPYGTESTDTQYFGPGTRLTVL.

Ten or more counts support this clonotype. The chain has TRBV7-2 and TRBJ2-3, with no clear D. V lost 5 bases and J lost 0, with 9 bases in between. CDR3 length equals 14 residues. Germline V gene lookup returns CDR1 SGHTA and CDR2 FQGNSA. DNA for the CDR3: TGTGCCAGCAGCCCTAGTAGGAGCACAGATACGCAGTATTTT. Protein: CASSPSRSTDTQYF.

The V and J genes are TRBV30 and TRBJ1-4; D not certain. Trimming pared 1 base from V and 5 bases from J, leaving 8 bases between. The CDR3 is 13 residues long. CDR1 and CDR2 from the germline V gene are GTSNPN and SVGIG (reference sequence). CDR3: CAWSARINEKLFF. CDR3 nucleotide sequence: TGTGCCTGGAGTGCCAGGATCAATGAAAAACTGTTTTTT.

This clonotype has just a few counts. The V and J genes are TRBV4-1 and TRBJ2-3, with D possibly TRBD1 on 6 matching bases. CDR1 MGHRA and CDR2 YSYEKL come from the germline V gene. The V end lost 5 bases, the J end lost 8 bases, and 20 bases lay between the germline ends. This CDR3 contains 15 residues. The CDR3 spells CASSGDIRIGGTQYF. The CDR3 nucleotides are TGCGCCAGCAGCGGGGACATCCGAATAGGAGGTACGCAGTATTTT.

This clonotype occurred many times. V and J are TRBV12-3 or TRBV12-4 and TRBJ2-2, with TRBD1 identical over 9 bases. The CDR3 is made up of 15 amino acids. Trimming removed 6 bases from V and 3 bases from J; junction bases left unmatched: 5. The CDR3 region is CASSRDRADTGELFF. The CDR3 DNA is TGTGCCAGCAGCCGGGACAGGGCGGACACCGGGGAGCTGTTTTTT.

The chain is built from TRBV24-1 and TRBJ2-4; 7 bases line up with TRBD2. CDR3 size: 15 residues. Germline V gene data show CDR1 as KGHDR and CDR2 as SFDVKD. Trimming took 3 bases from V and 9 from J; bases not matched to a gene: 10. CDR3 nucleotide sequence: TGTGCCACCAGTGATCCTCTCGCGGGAGAGGGCATTCAGTACTTC. Protein: CATSDPLAGEGIQYF.

The chain recombines TRBV20-1 with TRBJ1-5; D is unresolved. The CDR3 has 16 residues. V dropped 0 bases and J dropped 1 base, with 13 bases sitting between them. Per germline, CDR1 DFQATT and CDR2 SNEGSKA (reference sequence). The CDR3 reads CSARDLLPGSNQPQHF. The CDR3 DNA reads as TGCAGTGCTAGAGATCTTCTCCCGGGGAGCAATCAGCCCCAGCATTTT.

This clonotype was seen just once. The CDR3 is CASSPGQYTGELFF. The CDR3 DNA reads as TGTGCCAGCAGTCCGGGACAGTACACCGGGGAGCTGTTTTTT. The chain carries TRBV12-3 or TRBV12-4 and TRBJ2-2, with TRBD1 matching 7 bases. With 5 bases clipped from V and 3 bases from J, the junction kept 3 bases outside the gene matches. The CDR3 has 14 residues.

The V gene is TRBV5-6, the J gene TRBJ2-7, with TRBD1 matching 7 bases. This CDR3 has 14 amino acids. Germline V gene data show CDR1 as SGHDT and CDR2 as YYEEEE. J was trimmed by 7 bases and V by 2 bases; bases with no gene match: 9. CDR3 DNA sequence: TGTGCCAGCAGCTTACGACAGGGAACGGGGGAGCAGTACTTC. Protein sequence: CASSLRQGTGEQYF.

V gene TRBV10-3 combines with J gene TRBJ1-5, with D tentatively TRBD1 (5 bases). The germline CDR1 and CDR2 sequences are ENHRY and SYGVKD. V lost 4 bases and J lost 5, with 9 bases in between. The CDR3 contains 13 residues. The CDR3 sequence: CAISGGSHQPQHF. As DNA, the CDR3 is TGTGCCATCAGTGGGGGGTCCCATCAGCCCCAGCATTTT.

The rearrangement links TRBV7-2 to TRBJ2-1; the D gene is possibly TRBD2 (5 bases). Germline V gives CDR1 SGHTA, CDR2 FQGNSA. This CDR3 contains 13 residues. Trimming cost V 0 bases and J 7 bases, with 7 bases left between them. The CDR3 DNA sequence: TGTGCCAGCAGCTTAGCGCCGGGAAATGAGCAGTTCTTC. Residues: CASSLAPGNEQFF. The full variable domain, rest sourced from reference TRBV7-2 and TRBJ2-1, is GAGVSQSPSNKVTEKGKDVELRCDPISGHTALYWYRQSLGQGLEFLIYFQGNSAPDKSGLPSDRFSAERTGGSVSTLTIQRTQQEDSAVYLCASSLAPGNEQFFGPGTRLTVL.

The chain joins TRBV7-2 to TRBJ1-5; D perhaps matches TRBD1 (5 bases). The CDR3 runs to 17 residues. Trimming removed 2 bases at V and 1 base at J, with 15 bases between. Germline V gene data show CDR1 as SGHTA and CDR2 as FQGNSA. The CDR3 is CASSLRGALGSNQPQHF. The DNA for the CDR3 is TGTGCCAGCAGCTTAAGGGGAGCCCTAGGAAGCAATCAGCCCCAGCATTTT.

The table lists this clonotype with many counts. Here the CDR3 reads CASSPLGTEAFF. DNA for the CDR3: TGTGCCAGCAGCCCCCTTGGAACTGAAGCTTTCTTT. The chain combines TRBV5-5 with TRBJ1-1; D gene ambiguous. Per germline, CDR1 SGHKS and CDR2 YYEKEE (reference sequence). CDR3 length: 12 amino acids. V gave up 4 bases and J gave up 5 bases, with 9 bases separating them.

At least ten counts were recorded for this clonotype. The CDR3 loop is CASSSGTENEKLFF. DNA of the CDR3: TGTGCCAGCAGCTCTGGGACGGAGAATGAAAAACTGTTTTTT. The chain is built from TRBV5-4 and TRBJ1-4; D is possibly TRBD1 (5 bases). The V end was cut by 3 bases, the J end by 5 bases, with 11 bases between. The CDR3 loop spans 14 amino acids. Germline V lookup: CDR1 SGHNT, CDR2 YYREEE (reference sequence).

About this clonotype itself: This sequence may be a read error, since a much larger clone differs from it by one base. The genes are TRBV29-1 and TRBJ2-3; 7 bases agree with TRBD2. With V trimmed by 6 bases and J by 2 bases, 8 bases remained unmatched. Germline lookup yields CDR1 SQVTM and CDR2 ANQGSEA. This CDR3 is 14 amino acids long. The CDR3 DNA reads as TGCAGCGTCTCGACTAGCAGAACCACAGATACGCAGTATTTT. Amino acids: CSVSTSRTTDTQYF.